This is a list of T cell receptor beta chains from one sample in a study of T cells in localized non-small cell lung cancer. TCRdb keeps only in-frame clones here, not all; method: immunoSEQ multiplex PCR. The sample consists of around 83,000 clones, 87% of them appearing once. Sequences were derived from peripheral blood, sampled before any cancer treatment. The receptors come from a man between 40 and 70 years old with stage I squamous cell lung carcinoma. Each CDR3 is given with its conserved first and last residue. A D gene is named only where the DNA matches it firmly. Some rows mark clone size as missing; the rest say once, few, many or name a class of expanded clone.

>TRBV5-1|.|TRBJ1-3|.
CASSDSGSGNTIYF
TGCGCCAGCAGTGACTCTGGCTCTGGAAACACCATATATTTT
>TRBV18|.|TRBJ1-1|.
CASSPDSGTEAFF
TGTGCCAGCTCACCCGACAGTGGCACTGAAGCTTTCTTT
>TRBV7-2|.|TRBJ1-5|.
CASSLQVPQPQHF
TGTGCCAGCAGCCTACAGGTTCCTCAGCCCCAGCATTTT
>TRBV28|.|TRBJ1-2|once
CASSLGGQGYYGYTF
TGTGCCAGCAGTTTAGGTGGTCAGGGTTACTATGGCTACACCTTC
>TRBV14|TRBD1|TRBJ1-3|.
CASSFSGTGSGNTIYF
TGTGCCAGCAGCTTCTCCGGGACAGGCTCTGGAAACACCATATATTTT
>TRBV5-6|.|TRBJ2-7|.
CASSLMLHSYEQYF
TGTGCCAGCAGCTTGATGCTTCACTCCTACGAGCAGTACTTC
>TRBV9|TRBD1|TRBJ1-2|.
CASSVGTGTYGYTF
TGTGCCAGCAGCGTAGGGACAGGGACCTATGGCTACACCTTC
>TRBV11-2|TRBD1|TRBJ2-7|once
CASSYRDREIYEQYF
TGTGCCAGCAGCTACAGGGACAGGGAAATCTACGAGCAGTACTTC
>TRBV13|.|TRBJ1-1|.
CASSLSRGEEAFF
TGTGCCAGCAGCTTATCCAGGGGCGAGGAAGCTTTCTTT
>TRBV19|.|TRBJ2-5|.
CASRDQWKETQYF
TGTGCCAGTAGGGACCAGTGGAAAGAGACCCAGTACTTC
>TRBV6-1|.|TRBJ2-7|.
CASSRGGKDYEQYF
TGTGCCAGCAGCCGAGGAGGGAAGGACTACGAGCAGTACTTC
>TRBV2|.|TRBJ1-5|.
CASSVVSGYSNQPQHF
TGTGCCAGCAGTGTCGTTTCGGGATATAGCAATCAGCCCCAGCATTTT
>TRBV2|.|TRBJ1-1|.
CASSEVFGLNTEAFF
TGTGCCAGCAGTGAAGTTTTTGGACTGAACACTGAAGCTTTCTTT
>TRBV6-1|TRBD1|TRBJ2-7|.
CASSESTRTGRAASSYEQYF
TGTGCCAGCAGTGAATCTACAAGGACAGGGAGAGCCGCAAGCTCCTACGAGCAGTACTTC
>TRBV19|.|TRBJ2-1|.
CASSARTPGRGNHEQFF
TGTGCCAGTAGTGCGAGGACACCGGGACGGGGGAATCATGAGCAGTTCTTC
>TRBV7-8|TRBD1|TRBJ2-7|.
CASSLYTGGFTRSYEQYF
TGTGCCAGCAGCTTATACACAGGGGGCTTTACCAGATCCTACGAGCAGTACTTC
>TRBV6-6|.|TRBJ2-1|.
CASSQGYNEQFF
TGTGCCAGCAGTCAGGGATACAATGAGCAGTTCTTC